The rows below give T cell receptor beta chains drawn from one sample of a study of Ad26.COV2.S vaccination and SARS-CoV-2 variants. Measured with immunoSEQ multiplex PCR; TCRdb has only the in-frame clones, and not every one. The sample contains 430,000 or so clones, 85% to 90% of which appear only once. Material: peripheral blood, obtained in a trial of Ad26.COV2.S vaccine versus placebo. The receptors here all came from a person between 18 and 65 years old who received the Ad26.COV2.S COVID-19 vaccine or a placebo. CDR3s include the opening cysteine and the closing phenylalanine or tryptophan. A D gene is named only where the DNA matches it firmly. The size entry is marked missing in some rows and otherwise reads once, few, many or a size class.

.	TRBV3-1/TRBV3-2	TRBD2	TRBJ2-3	TGTGCCAGCAGCCCAATAGCCGGGACTAGCGGGGCAACAGATACGCAGTATTTT	CASSPIAGTSGATDTQYF
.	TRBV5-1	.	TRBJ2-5	TGCGCCAGCAGCTTGGCCAGGGTTACCCAGTACTTC	CASSLARVTQYF
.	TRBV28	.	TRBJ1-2	.	CASSSSVAGVNYGYTF
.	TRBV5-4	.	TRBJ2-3	TGTGCCAGCAGCCCGCGGCGGCAAGTTACAGATACGCAGTATTTT	CASSPRRQVTDTQYF
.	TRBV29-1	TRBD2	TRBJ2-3	TGCAGCGTTGAAGATCCTGGACTGGGGGGGACAGATACGCAGTATTTT	CSVEDPGLGGTDTQYF
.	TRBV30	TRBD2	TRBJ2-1	TGTGCCTGGACGGGACTAGCGGAAAATGAGCAGTTCTTC	CAWTGLAENEQFF
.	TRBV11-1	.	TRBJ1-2	TGTGCCAGCAGCTTAGGTCCAGGCTATGGCTACACCTTC	CASSLGPGYGYTF
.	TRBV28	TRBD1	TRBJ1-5	TGTGCCAGCAGTTTCGAACGGGGACAGGGGGCAGTCGGCAATCAGCCCCAGCATTTT	CASSFERGQGAVGNQPQHF
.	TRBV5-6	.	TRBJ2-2	TGTGCCAGCAGCTCAATAAGTGGTAACACCGGGGAGCTGTTTTTT	CASSSISGNTGELFF
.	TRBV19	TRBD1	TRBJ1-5	TGTGCCAGTAGTATTCCCCGGACAGGACCTTATAGCAATCAGCCCCAGCATTTT	CASSIPRTGPYSNQPQHF
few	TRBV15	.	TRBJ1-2	TGTGCCACCAGCAGAGACCCCCGGGCCGGCTACACCTTC	CATSRDPRAGYTF
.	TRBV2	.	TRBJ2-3	TGTGCCAGCAGTGAACAGTTAAGGGATACGCAGTATTTT	CASSEQLRDTQYF
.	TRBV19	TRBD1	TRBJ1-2	TGTGCCAGTAGTAAACGGGACAGTTACTATGGCTACACCTTC	CASSKRDSYYGYTF
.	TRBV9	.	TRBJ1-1	TGTGCCAGCAGCGCTAACATAGCGGACACTGAAGCTTTCTTT	CASSANIADTEAFF
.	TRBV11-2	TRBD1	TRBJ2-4	TGTGCCAGCAGCTGGACAGGGGGTGAGGACATTCAGTACTTC	CASSWTGGEDIQYF
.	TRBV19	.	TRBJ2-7	TGTGCCAGCCGGGATACCGGGAGCTCCTACGAGCAGTACTTC	CASRDTGSSYEQYF
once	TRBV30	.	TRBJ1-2	TGTGCCTGGAGTGCAGGCTTATATGGCTACACCTTC	CAWSAGLYGYTF
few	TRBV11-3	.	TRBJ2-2	TGTGCCAGCAGCTTAGTTCCGGGAGCGGACACCGGGGAGCTGTTTTTT	CASSLVPGADTGELFF
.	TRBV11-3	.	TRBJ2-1	TGTGCCAGCAGCTTAGATGAGTTCTTCTACAATGAGCAGTTCTTC	CASSLDEFFYNEQFF
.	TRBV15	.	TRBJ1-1	TGTGCCACCAGCAGAGATCGGTCTTGGGGTAAGGCTTTCTTT	CATSRDRSWGKAFF
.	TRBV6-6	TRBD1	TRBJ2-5	TGTGCCAGCAGTTACCCGACCGGGACAGGACAAGAGACCCAGTACTTC	CASSYPTGTGQETQYF
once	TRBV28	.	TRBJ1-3	TGTGCCAGCATCGGGGCCAGCTCTGGAAACACCATATATTTT	CASIGASSGNTIYF
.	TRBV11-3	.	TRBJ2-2	TGTGCCAGCAGCTTAGATGGCGGGAACACCGGGGAGCTGTTTTTT	CASSLDGGNTGELFF
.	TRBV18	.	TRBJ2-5	TGTGCCAGCTCACCACCGTCAGGGGAACAGACCCAGTACTTC	CASSPPSGEQTQYF
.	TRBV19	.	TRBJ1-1	TGTGCCAGTACCGAGCGGGGACGGCTTCGGAACACTGAAGCTTTCTTT	CASTERGRLRNTEAFF
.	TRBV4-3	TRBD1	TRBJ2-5	TGCGCCAGCAGCCGAGCGACAGGGTTGGAGACCCAGTACTTC	CASSRATGLETQYF
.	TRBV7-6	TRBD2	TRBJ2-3	TGTGCCAGCAGCTTAGTCGGCGGGAGAAGAACAGATACGCAGTATTTT	CASSLVGGRRTDTQYF
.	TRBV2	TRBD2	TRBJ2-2	TGTGCCAGCGGGCGGGAGGAGAACACCGGGGAGCTGTTTTTT	CASGREENTGELFF
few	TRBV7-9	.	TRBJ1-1	TGTGCCAGCAGTGGGGGGACTGAAGCTTTCTTT	CASSGGTEAFF
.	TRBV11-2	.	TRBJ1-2	TGTGCCAGCAGCTTAATCCCCCGGACAGCTTCTAACTATGGCTACACCTTC	CASSLIPRTASNYGYTF
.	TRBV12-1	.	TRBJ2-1	TGTGCCAGCAGCTTTTCTTGTTACAATGAGCAGTTCTTC	CASSFSCYNEQFF
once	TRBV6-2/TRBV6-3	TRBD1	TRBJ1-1	TGTGCCAGCAGTCCGACAGGGGGTCAGCACACTGAAGCTTTCTTT	CASSPTGGQHTEAFF
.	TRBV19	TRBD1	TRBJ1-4	TGTGCCAGTAGCCGGCCGACAGGGCGGGAAGAAAAACTGTTTTTT	CASSRPTGREEKLFF
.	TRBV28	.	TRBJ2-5	TGTGCCAGCGCTCGGACATCCGTGACCCAGTACTTC	CASARTSVTQYF
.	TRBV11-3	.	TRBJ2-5	TGTGCCAGCAGCTCCTCACGGGAGACCCAGTACTTC	CASSSSRETQYF
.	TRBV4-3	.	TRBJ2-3	TGCGCCAGCAGCCAAGAGCTAATTCCAGCGCAGGGAGCAGATACGCAGTATTTT	CASSQELIPAQGADTQYF
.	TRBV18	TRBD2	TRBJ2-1	TGTGCCAGCTCACCAAGTAGCGGGAGACATGAGCAGTTCTTC	CASSPSSGRHEQFF
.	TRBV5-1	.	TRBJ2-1	TGCGCCAGCAGCTGGGGGACCGCCACGCCTAGCTCCTACAATGAGCAGTTCTTC	CASSWGTATPSSYNEQFF
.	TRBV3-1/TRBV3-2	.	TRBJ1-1	TGTGCCAGCAGCCAACTATCTTTGAATGAAGCTTTCTTT	CASSQLSLNEAFF
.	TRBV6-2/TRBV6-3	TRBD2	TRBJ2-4	TGTGCCAGCAGTTACTCAGCTAGCGGGAATGACATTCAGTACTTC	CASSYSASGNDIQYF
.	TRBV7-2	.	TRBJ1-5	TGTGCCAGCAGCTTATCTCGGCTCTGGGGGGGCAGTCAGCCCCAGCATTTT	CASSLSRLWGGSQPQHF
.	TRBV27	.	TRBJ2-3	TGTGCCAGCAGTTTTAAGGGGTTTGTGGATACGCAGTATTTT	CASSFKGFVDTQYF
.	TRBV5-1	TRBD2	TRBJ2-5	TGCGCCAGCAGCTTACCGGGACTACAAGAGACCCAGTACTTC	CASSLPGLQETQYF
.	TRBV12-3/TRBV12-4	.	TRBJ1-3	TGTGCCAGCAGTTTGGTTGGAAACACCATATATTTT	CASSLVGNTIYF
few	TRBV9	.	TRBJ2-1	TGTGCCAGCAGCGTTACAGCGGAGCCCTACAATGAGCAGTTCTTC	CASSVTAEPYNEQFF
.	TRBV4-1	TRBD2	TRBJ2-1	TGCGCCAGTAGACCGGGACTAGCGGGAGGTAAAAATGAGCAGTTCTTC	CASRPGLAGGKNEQFF
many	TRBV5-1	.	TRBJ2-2	TGCGCCAGCAGCTTGCTTGAGACTAGAGGGACCGGGGAGCTGTTTTTT	CASSLLETRGTGELFF